This T cell receptor (beta chain) is drawn from a study of T cell clonality in common variable immunodeficiency (dated by TCRdb to between 2014 and 2017). Study-level results and caveats: TCRbeta clonality was higher in CVID subjects than in healthy controls (t-test p = 0.018), and the increase was most characteristic of about a third of subjects. CVID subjects shared fewer TCRbeta clones with each other than healthy controls did (p < 0.0001). Correlations of repertoire features with clinical complications were constrained by heterogeneity among patients within the CVID cohort. Despite equal DNA input, controls averaged roughly 80,000 unique sequences per sample versus some 30,000 in CVID samples. It was noted by the authors that sequencing of the repertoires of T cell subpopulations would be needed to clarify the cause of the increased clonality in CVID. Reportedly, TCRbeta sequences from CVID had fewer deletions and N-nucleotide insertions, and highly modified clones with 13 or more V deletions were absent from CVID.

Most CVID patients and most healthy controls were of Caucasian heritage. Heparinized peripheral whole blood samples of about 4.5 to 8.5 ml were obtained from each donor. TCRbeta CDR3 repertoires were sequenced from genomic DNA of adults with common variable immune deficiency (CVID) and healthy adult controls. The control group was made up of some 22 healthy adult volunteers (around 10 male and some twelve female) whose ages ranged from roughly 23 to 70 years, with a mean age of roughly 33. Diluted blood was density-centrifuged over Hypaque 1077 or Ficoll-Paque to isolate peripheral blood mononuclear cells. Unsorted mononuclear cells served as the source of genomic DNA, which was extracted either by Qiagen column purification or by a centrifugation-based method. Here V drops 0 bases and J drops 6 bases, and the junction holds 4 bases not matched to any gene. The CDR3, from cysteine to phenylalanine, totals 14 residues. The DNA has 33 bases, all within the CDR3, and is read from base 1. CDR1 PRHDT and CDR2 FYEKMQ are derived from the germline V gene (reference sequence).

This clone was observed many times. This receptor's antigen is unknown. From the germline J gene comes the end of the CDR3, since the read stops 3 residues before it. Equivalent amounts of genomic DNA from CVID and control samples were used as sequencing input. For every sample, a 60 bp segment covering the rearranged TCRbeta CDR3 region was amplified and then sequenced. TCRbeta amplification used the immunoSEQ assay, a bias-corrected multiplex PCR with high-throughput sequencing. Under the source paper's analysis protocol: Every unique nucleotide sequence was considered a clone and was annotated with V, D and J genes, copy number and frequency. Sequences were labeled productive if in frame, and non-productive if out of frame or containing stop codons. Clonality was calculated from Shannon's entropy as previously described. The predicted amino acid sequences of productive clones were used to derive the mean CDR3 Kyte-Doolittle hydropathy. Scaled V gene usage was hierarchically clustered using Manhattan distance and complete linkage with the R hclust function. Clone sharing by CDR3 amino acid sequence was assessed by resampling 12 repertoires per group over 100 rounds. Repertoires were searched for 65 to 75 published EBV-specific and 200 to 300 published CMV-specific TCRbeta sequences. A couple of CVID samples yielding fewer than 10,000 sequences were excluded from analysis, leaving a few dozen CVID repertoires. In TCRdb, the immuneACCESS table is reduced to in-frame sequences with V and J assigned. These tables do not hold every clone; where another copy was compared, an unresolved V gene accounts for under half, and the others remain unexplained. The D gene and trimming were derived from the DNA, and the V and J assignments and clone size from that table. The data for this sample show approximately 46,000 clones, each detected more than once. About 5.9% of the sample lies in the top ten.

Sequencing used peripheral blood mononuclear cells. The origin of this receptor is a person aged 18 to 70 in good health. The sequence joins TRBV13 to TRBJ1-2; 7 bases in the middle match TRBD1. CDR3 reads: CASSLGGGRDGYTF. The sequenced part of the CDR3 DNA is TGTGCCAGCAGCTTAGGAGGGGGCCGGGATGGC.